This TCR beta chain originates from a study of blood T cell repertoires in COVID-19. Study-wide background: Acute-phase and convalescent COVID-19 samples originated in the United States, Italy and Spain. Nucleic acid was either cDNA or gDNA, and it came from T cells, B-cell-depleted T cells, or PBMCs.

Study processing details: Estimated nucleated cell counts came from reference gene primer amplification. Assay used: immunoSEQ multiplex PCR; TCRdb lists only in-frame clones, some missing. V, J and clone size derive from that table, while D and trimming were established from the DNA sequence. The sample lists some 300,000 clones, around 88% seen once, with approximately 6.6% in the top ten. In germline, CDR1 is SGHRS, CDR2 YFSETQ. V dropped 2 bases and J dropped 0; count of bases not matched to a gene: 1. This CDR3 is built from 15 residues. The material sequenced was peripheral blood. This receptor was taken from a woman aged 25 to 39 who had recovered from COVID-19. The rearrangement joins TRBV5-1 to TRBJ2-1; 8 bases are a match to TRBD2. The CDR3 sequence: CASSLSGGSYNEQFF. DNA of the CDR3: TGCGCCAGCAGCTTAAGCGGGGGCTCCTACAATGAGCAGTTCTTC.